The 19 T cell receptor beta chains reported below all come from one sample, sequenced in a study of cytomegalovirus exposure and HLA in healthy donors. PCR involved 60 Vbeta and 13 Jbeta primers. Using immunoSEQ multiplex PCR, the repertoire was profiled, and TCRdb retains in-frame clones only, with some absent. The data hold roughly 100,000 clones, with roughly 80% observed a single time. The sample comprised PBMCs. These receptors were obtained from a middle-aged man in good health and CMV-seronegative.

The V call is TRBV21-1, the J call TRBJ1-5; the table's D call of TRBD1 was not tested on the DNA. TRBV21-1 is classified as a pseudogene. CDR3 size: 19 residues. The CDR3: CASSKTRPQGRWSNQPQHF. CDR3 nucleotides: TGTGCCAGCAGCAAAACACGGCCACAGGGGCGTTGGAGCAATCAGCCCCAGCATTTT.

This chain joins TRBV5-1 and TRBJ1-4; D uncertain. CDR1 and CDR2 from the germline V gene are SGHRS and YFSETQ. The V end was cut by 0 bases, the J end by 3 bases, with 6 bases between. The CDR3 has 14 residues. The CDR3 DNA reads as TGCGCCAGCAGCTTGGGGCAGGCTAATGAAAAACTGTTTTTT. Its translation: CASSLGQANEKLFF.

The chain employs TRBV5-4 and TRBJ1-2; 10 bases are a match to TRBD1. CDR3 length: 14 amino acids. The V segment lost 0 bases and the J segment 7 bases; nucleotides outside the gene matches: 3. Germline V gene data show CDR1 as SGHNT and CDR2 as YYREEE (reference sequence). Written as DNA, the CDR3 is TGTGCCAGCAGCTTGGCGACAGGGGGCGTTGGCTACACCTTC. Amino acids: CASSLATGGVGYTF.

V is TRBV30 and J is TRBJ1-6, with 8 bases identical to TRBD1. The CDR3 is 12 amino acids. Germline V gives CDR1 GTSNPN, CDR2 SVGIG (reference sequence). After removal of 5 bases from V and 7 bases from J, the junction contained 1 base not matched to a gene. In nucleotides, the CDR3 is TGTGCCTGGGGACAGGGAAATTCACCCCTCCACTTT. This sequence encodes CAWGQGNSPLHF.

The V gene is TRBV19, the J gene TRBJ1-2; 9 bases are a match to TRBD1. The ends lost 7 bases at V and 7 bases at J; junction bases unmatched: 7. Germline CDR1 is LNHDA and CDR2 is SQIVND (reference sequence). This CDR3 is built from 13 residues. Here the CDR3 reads CASTTGGGFGYTF. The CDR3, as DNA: TGTGCCAGTACCACAGGGGGCGGGTTTGGCTACACCTTC.

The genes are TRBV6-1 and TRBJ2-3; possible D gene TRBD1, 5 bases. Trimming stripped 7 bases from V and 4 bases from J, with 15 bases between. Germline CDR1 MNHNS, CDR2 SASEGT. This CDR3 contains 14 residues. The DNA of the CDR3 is TGTGCCAGCATCGTACTCCCAGGGTCAGATACGCAGTATTTT. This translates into CASIVLPGSDTQYF.

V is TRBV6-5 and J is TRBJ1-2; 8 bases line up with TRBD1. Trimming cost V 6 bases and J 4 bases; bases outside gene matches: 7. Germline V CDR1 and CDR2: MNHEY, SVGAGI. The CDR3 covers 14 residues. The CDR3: CASRTPGGSYGYTF. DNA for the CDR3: TGTGCCAGCAGGACTCCAGGGGGCAGCTATGGCTACACCTTC.

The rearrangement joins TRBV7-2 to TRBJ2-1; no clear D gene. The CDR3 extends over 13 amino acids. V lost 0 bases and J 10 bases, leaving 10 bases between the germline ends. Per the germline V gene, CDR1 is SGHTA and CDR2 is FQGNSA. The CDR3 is CASSLAPLQEQFF. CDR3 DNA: TGTGCCAGCAGCTTAGCGCCGTTACAAGAGCAGTTCTTC. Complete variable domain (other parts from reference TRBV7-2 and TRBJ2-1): GAGVSQSPSNKVTEKGKDVELRCDPISGHTALYWYRQSLGQGLEFLIYFQGNSAPDKSGLPSDRFSAERTGGSVSTLTIQRTQQEDSAVYLCASSLAPLQEQFFGPGTRLTVL.

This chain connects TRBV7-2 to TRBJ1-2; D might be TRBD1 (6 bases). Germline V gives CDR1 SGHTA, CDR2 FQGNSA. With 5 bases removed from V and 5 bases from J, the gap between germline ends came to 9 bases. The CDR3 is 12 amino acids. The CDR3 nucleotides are TGTGCCAGCAGCCCCGGACAGTATGGCTACACCTTC. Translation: CASSPGQYGYTF.

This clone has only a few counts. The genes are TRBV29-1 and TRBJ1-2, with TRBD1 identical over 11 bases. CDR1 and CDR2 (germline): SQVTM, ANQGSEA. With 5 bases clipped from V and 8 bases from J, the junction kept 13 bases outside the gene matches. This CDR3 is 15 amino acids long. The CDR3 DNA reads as TGCAGCGTTCCGGGACAGGGGGTCTTTGCCTTGGGCTACACCTTC. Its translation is CSVPGQGVFALGYTF.

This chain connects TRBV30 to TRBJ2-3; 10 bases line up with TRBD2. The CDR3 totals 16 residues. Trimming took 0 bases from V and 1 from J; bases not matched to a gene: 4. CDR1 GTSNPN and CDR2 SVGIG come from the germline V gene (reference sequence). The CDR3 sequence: CAWSVLTSGGTDTQYF. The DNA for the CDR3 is TGTGCCTGGAGTGTCCTAACTAGCGGGGGCACAGATACGCAGTATTTT.

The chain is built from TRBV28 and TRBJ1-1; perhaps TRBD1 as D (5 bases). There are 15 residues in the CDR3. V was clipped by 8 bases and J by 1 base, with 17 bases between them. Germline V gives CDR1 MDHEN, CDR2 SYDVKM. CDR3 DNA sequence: TGTGCCAGCCACCTGGGCGGACATCCGAACACTGAAGCTTTCTTT. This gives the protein CASHLGGHPNTEAFF.

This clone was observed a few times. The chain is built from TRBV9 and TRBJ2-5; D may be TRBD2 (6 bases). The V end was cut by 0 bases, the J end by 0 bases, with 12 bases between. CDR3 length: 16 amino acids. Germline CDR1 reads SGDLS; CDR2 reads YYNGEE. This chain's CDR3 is CASSVAWGDYQETQYF. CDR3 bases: TGTGCCAGCAGCGTAGCTTGGGGGGACTACCAAGAGACCCAGTACTTC.

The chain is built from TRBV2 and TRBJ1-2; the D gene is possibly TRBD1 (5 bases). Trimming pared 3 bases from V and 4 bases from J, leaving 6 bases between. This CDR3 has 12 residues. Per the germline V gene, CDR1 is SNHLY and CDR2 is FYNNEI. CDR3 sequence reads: CASSETVYGYTF. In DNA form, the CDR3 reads TGTGCCAGCAGTGAGACAGTCTATGGCTACACCTTC.

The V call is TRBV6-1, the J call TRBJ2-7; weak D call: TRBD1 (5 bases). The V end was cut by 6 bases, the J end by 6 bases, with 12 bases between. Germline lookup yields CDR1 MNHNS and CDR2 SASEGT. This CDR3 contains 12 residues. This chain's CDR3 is CASRDTVSEQYF. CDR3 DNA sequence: TGTGCCAGCAGGGACACAGTAAGCGAGCAGTACTTC.

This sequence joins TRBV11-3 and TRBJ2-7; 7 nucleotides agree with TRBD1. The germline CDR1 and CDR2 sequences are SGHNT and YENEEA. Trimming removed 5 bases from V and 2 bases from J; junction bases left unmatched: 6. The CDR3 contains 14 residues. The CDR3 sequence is CASSPGQAPYEQYF. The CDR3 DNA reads TGTGCCAGCAGCCCCGGACAGGCGCCCTACGAGCAGTACTTC.

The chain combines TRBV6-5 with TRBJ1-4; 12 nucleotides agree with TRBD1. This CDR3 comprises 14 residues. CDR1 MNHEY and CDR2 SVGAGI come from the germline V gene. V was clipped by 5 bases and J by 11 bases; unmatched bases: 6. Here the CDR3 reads CASSTGQGAGKLFF. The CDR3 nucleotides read TGTGCCAGCAGTACGGGACAGGGGGCGGGTAAACTGTTTTTT.

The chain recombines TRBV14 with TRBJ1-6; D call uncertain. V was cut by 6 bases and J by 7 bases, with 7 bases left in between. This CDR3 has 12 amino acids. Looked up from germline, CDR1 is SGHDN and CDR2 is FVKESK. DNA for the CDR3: TGTGCCAGCAGTCAATCAAATTCACCCCTCCACTTT. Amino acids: CASSQSNSPLHF. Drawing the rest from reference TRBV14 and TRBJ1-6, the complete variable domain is EAGVTQFPSHSVIEKGQTVTLRCDPISGHDNLYWYRRVMGKEIKFLLHFVKESKQDESGMPNNRFLAERTGGTYSTLKVQPAELEDSGVYFCASSQSNSPLHFGNGTRLTVT.

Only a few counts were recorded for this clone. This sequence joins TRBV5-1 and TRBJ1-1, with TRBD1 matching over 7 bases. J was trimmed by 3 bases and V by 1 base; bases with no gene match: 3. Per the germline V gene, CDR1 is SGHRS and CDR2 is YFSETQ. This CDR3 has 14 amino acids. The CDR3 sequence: CASSLFTGDTEAFF. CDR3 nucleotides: TGCGCCAGCAGCTTGTTTACAGGGGACACTGAAGCTTTCTTT.